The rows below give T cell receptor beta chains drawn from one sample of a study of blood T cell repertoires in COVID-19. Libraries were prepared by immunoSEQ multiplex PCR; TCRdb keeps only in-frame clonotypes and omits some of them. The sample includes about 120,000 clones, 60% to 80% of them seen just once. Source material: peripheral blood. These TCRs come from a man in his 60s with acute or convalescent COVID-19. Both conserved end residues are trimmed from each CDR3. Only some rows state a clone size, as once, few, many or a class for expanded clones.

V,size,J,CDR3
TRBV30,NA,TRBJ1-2,ACSGGYGYT
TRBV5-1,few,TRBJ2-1,ASSLEQRSYNEQF
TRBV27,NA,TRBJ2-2,ASSITPAGGNTGELF
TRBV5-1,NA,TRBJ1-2,ASSLAPTGEYGYT
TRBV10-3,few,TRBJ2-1,AISLGLAGDEQF
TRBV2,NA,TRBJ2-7,ASTGGRQFGNEQY
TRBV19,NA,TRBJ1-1,ASSSTANTEAF
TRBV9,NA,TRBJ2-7,ASSPGGLAYEQY
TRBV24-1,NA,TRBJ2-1,ATSDNPTSGISNEQF
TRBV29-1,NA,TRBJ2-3,SAARWGRGADTQY
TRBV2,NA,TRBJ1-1,ASSESTGQTEAF
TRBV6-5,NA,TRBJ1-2,ASKQSPGNYGYT
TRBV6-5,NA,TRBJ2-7,ASRLRDRVREQY
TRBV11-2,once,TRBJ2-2,ASSWTQGGGTGELF
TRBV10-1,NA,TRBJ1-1,ATSRGMNTEAF
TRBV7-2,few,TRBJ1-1,ASSPAIPRGTEAF
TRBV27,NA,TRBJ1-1,ASSRQENTEAF
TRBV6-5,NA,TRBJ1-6,ASQSDRGQNSPLH
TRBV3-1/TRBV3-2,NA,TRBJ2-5,ASSQGGRLAGAETQY
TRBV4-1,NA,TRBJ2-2,ASSQDRGLAGEGGELF
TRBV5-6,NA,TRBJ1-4,ASSFRQGALF
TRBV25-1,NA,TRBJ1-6,ASSVGGPNSPLH
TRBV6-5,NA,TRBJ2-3,ASPRSGTSTDTQY
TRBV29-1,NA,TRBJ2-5,SVVLQTGGKETQY
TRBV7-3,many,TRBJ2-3,ASSPPGGRSTDTQY
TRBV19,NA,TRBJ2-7,ASSTRTDSYEQY
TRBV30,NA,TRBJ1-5,AWTDRGNQPQH
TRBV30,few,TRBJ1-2,AWSPLGQDHNYGYT
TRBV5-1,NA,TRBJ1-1,ASSLSGDTEAF
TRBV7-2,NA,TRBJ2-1,ASSLVQTGGLNEQF
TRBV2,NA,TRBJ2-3,ASSGTSGGADTQY
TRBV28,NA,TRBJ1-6,ASSNYGVYNSPLH
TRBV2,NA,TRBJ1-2,ASRTGQARHGYT
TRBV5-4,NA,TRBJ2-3,ASSGGVNRVTDTQY
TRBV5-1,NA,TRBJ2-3,ASSFGSSGSSDTQY
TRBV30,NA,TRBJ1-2,AWTPGGYNYGYT
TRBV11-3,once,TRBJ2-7,ASSHGNPGTYEQY
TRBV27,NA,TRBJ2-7,ASSRLAGGTYEQY
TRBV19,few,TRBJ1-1,ASNLPGQGGTEAF
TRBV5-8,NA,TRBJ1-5,ASSLGTTRTNQPQH
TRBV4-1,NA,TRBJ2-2,ASSQEGAGGTGELF
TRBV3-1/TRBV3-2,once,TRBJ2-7,ASTTWTSGRKNEQY
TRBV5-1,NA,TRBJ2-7,ASSLGPGDSYEQY
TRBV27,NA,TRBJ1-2,ASRPAGGADYGYT
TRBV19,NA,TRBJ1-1,ASSEIARLNTEAF